This TCR beta chain was captured in a study of CD8+ T cells in alopecia areata. As for this clone: No antigen is known for it.

Study-level findings and limits: Lesional scalp, notably in alopecia totalis/universalis, had clonality above that of normal scalp. Scalp sample data also include resident alphabeta T cells from normal skin.

In 4 or 5 patients, CD4+ T cells were split by CD25+CD127- sorting. Alopecia areata patients gave lesional scalp punch biopsies and peripheral blood samples. J gave up 3 bases and V 10 bases, and 3 bases lay outside the gene matches. CDR1 is SNHLY and CDR2 is FYNNEI in the germline V gene. This CDR3 has 13 residues. TCR sequencing used cDNA made by reverse transcription of extracted RNA. Measured with immunoSEQ multiplex PCR; TCRdb has only the in-frame clones, and not every one. The top ten clones hold approximately 3.9% of a sample with more than 11,000 clones, 58% of them seen once. Material for sequencing was CD4+ Tregs sorted from blood. V usage is TRBV2 and J usage is TRBJ1-6, with 7 nucleotides matching TRBD1. The TCR was taken from a human donor with alopecia areata. The CDR3 DNA is TGTGCCACCTCAGGGGGCTATAATTCACCCCTCCACTTT. It is translated as CATSGGYNSPLHF.